The clone carrying this TCR beta chain was observed once. Its antigen is unidentified. CDR1 SGHTA and CDR2 FQGNSA come from the germline V gene. V lost 1 base and J lost 4; bases outside the gene matches: 9. This CDR3 comprises 17 residues. Using immunoSEQ multiplex PCR, the repertoire was profiled, and TCRdb retains in-frame clones only, with some absent. Of tens of thousands of clones listed, around four fifths are singletons. This specimen belongs to a study of OX40 agonist ivuxolimab in advanced cancers. Study results and caveats: Some of the lowest clonal expansion was seen in partial responders at 0.1-3.0 mg/kg.

The chain has TRBV7-2 and TRBJ2-5, with 10 bases fitting TRBD2. Sequencing used CD4+ or CD8+ T cells sorted from blood, obtained in a trial of the OX40 agonist ivuxolimab. This TCR was sampled from an adult with an advanced solid tumor such as melanoma, head and neck, liver or kidney cancer. The CDR3 region has the DNA TGTGCCAGCAGCTTAGATCTCAGGAGCGGGAGGGGAGAGACCCAGTACTTC. It yields the protein CASSLDLRSGRGETQYF.